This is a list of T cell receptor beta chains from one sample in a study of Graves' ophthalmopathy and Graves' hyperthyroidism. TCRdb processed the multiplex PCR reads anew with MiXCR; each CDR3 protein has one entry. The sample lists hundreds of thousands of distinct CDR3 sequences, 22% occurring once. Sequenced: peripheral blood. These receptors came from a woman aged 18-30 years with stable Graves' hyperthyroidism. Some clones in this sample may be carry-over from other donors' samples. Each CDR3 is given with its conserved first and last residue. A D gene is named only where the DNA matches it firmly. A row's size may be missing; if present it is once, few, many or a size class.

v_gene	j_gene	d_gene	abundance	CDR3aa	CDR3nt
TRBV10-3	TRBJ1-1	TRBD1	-	CAISSDRGNTEAFF	TGTGCCATCAGTTCGGACAGGGGGAACACTGAAGCTTTCTTT
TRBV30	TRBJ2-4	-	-	CAWARSANNIQYF	TGTGCCTGGGCGAGGTCAGCAAACAACATTCAGTACTTC
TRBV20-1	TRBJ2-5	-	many	CSDRLGIQETQYF	TGCAGTGATCGACTGGGAATCCAAGAGACCCAGTACTTC
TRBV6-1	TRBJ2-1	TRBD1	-	CASSEYRGSREQFF	TGTGCCAGCAGTGAATACAGGGGGTCGCGAGAGCAGTTCTTC
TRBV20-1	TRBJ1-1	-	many	CSARDRGRGALNTEAFF	TGCAGTGCTAGAGATAGGGGCAGGGGCGCCCTGAACACTGAAGCTTTCTTT
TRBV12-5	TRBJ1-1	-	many	CASARWGAEAFF	TGTGCTAGTGCCCGATGGGGGGCTGAAGCTTTCTTT
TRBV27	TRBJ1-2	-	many	CASSLSTGSSYGYTF	TGTGCCAGCAGTTTATCGACAGGTTCATCCTATGGCTACACCTTC
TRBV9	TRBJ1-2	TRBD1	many	CASSETGQGYGYTF	TGTGCCAGCAGCGAAACGGGACAGGGCTATGGCTACACCTTC
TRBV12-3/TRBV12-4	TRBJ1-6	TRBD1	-	CASSLRTGLGSPLHF	TGTGCCAGCAGTTTAAGGACAGGGTTGGGCTCACCCCTCCACTTT
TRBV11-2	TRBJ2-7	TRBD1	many	CASSLYGTAVSYEQYF	TGTGCCAGCAGCTTGTATGGGACAGCCGTCTCCTACGAGCAGTACTTC
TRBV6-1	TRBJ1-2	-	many	CASSRTMDRTNYGYTF	TGTGCCAGCAGTCGTACCATGGACAGAACTAACTATGGCTACACCTTC
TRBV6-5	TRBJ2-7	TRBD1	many	CASSYPNRGRYEQYF	TGTGCCAGCAGTTACCCGAACAGGGGGCGGTACGAGCAGTACTTC
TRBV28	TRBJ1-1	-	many	CASSLVDEAFF	TGTGCCAGCAGTTTAGTGGATGAAGCTTTCTTT
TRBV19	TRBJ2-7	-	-	CASSGKWGKSSYEQYF	TGTGCCAGTAGCGGTAAGTGGGGGAAAAGCTCCTACGAGCAGTACTTC
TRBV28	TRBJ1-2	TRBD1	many	CASSFRGLSYGYTF	TGTGCCAGCAGTTTTAGGGGGCTTAGCTATGGCTACACCTTC
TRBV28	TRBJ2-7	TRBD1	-	CASRRRQGAIFYEQYF	TGTGCCAGCAGACGGAGACAGGGGGCGATTTTCTACGAGCAGTACTTC
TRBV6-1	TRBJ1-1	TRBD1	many	CASSEDRGGTEAFF	TGTGCCAGCAGTGAGGACAGGGGGGGCACTGAAGCTTTCTTT
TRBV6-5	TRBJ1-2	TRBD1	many	CASSPGQAHITYGYTF	TGTGCCAGCAGCCCAGGACAGGCCCACATAACCTATGGCTACACCTTC
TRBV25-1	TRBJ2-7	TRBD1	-	CASSGNQGGLSSYEQYF	TGTGCCAGCAGTGGAAACCAAGGGGGCCTCTCATCCTACGAGCAGTACTTC
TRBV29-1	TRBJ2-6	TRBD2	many	CSVSGLAGDLSSGANVLTF	TGCAGCGTCTCGGGACTAGCGGGAGACCTAAGCTCTGGGGCCAACGTCCTGACTTTC
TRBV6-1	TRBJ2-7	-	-	CASTDGNFEQYF	TGTGCCAGCACCGATGGGAATTTCGAGCAGTACTTC
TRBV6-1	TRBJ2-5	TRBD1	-	CASSGSYYRGLPETQYF	TGTGCCAGCAGTGGGTCCTATTACAGGGGGCTCCCAGAGACCCAGTACTTC
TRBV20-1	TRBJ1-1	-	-	CSARDRGGTTEAFF	TGCAGTGCTAGAGACAGGGGCGGGACCACTGAAGCTTTCTTT
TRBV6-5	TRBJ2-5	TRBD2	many	CASRTSGSGAYETQYF	TGTGCCAGCCGGACTAGCGGGAGTGGGGCGTACGAGACCCAGTACTTC
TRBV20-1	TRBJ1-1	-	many	CSARAVRSRGTEAFF	TGCAGTGCTAGAGCTGTCAGGAGCCGGGGCACTGAAGCTTTCTTT
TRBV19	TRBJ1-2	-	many	CASSRAVYGYTF	TGTGCCAGTAGCAGGGCAGTCTATGGCTACACCTTC
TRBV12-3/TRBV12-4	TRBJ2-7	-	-	CASSFGAGGYVEYF	TGTGCCAGCAGTTTCGGGGCTGGGGGGTATGTAGAGTACTTC
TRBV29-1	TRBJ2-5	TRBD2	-	CSVEELLAGLETQYF	TGCAGCGTTGAAGAGCTGCTAGCGGGATTAGAGACCCAGTACTTC
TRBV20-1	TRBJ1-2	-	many	CSARWAEYGYTF	TGCAGTGCTAGATGGGCAGAGTATGGCTACACCTTC